This passage covers 27 T cell receptor beta chains from one sample sequenced in a study of spatial heterogeneity in lung cancer. Time point denoted: sample taken at primary tumor resection. Whole RNA obtained from tumor, nontumor lung or frozen PBMC underwent sequencing without sorting. TCRdb re-called the 5' RACE reads with MiXCR, one entry per CDR3 protein. The profile shows over 7,500 distinct CDR3 sequences, over 6.5% of them singletons. Sequencing was performed on PBMCs, taken at surgery. The receptors derive from a male donor with early-stage non-small cell lung cancer.

This clonotype has a count of ten or more. Because the library targeted alpha chains, this beta chain is an off-target read whose size means little. The V and J genes are TRBV18 and TRBJ2-7, with 7 bases fitting TRBD2. This CDR3 region has 15 residues. Per germline, CDR1 KGHSH and CDR2 LQKENI. After removal of 2 bases from V and 2 bases from J, the junction contained 6 bases not matched to a gene. CDR3 residues: CASSPSGGDAYEQYF. For the CDR3, the DNA is TGTGCCAGCTCACCATCGGGAGGCGATGCCTACGAGCAGTACTTC.

This clonotype is medium-sized (0.01 to 0.1%) within its sample. The library was designed around alpha chains, so this beta chain is a stray read whose abundance carries little weight. DNA of the CDR3: TGTGCCAGCAGCCATACAAACACTGAAGCTTTCTTT. Translating it yields CASSHTNTEAFF. The chain has TRBV14 and TRBJ1-1; D gene uncertain. The length of the CDR3 is 12 residues. Germline values: CDR1 SGHDN, CDR2 FVKESK. V was trimmed by 3 bases and J by 2 bases, leaving 4 bases between them. The variable domain in full, with the rest retrieved from reference TRBV14 and TRBJ1-1, is EAGVTQFPSHSVIEKGQTVTLRCDPISGHDNLYWYRRVMGKEIKFLLHFVKESKQDESGMPNNRFLAERTGGTYSTLKVQPAELEDSGVYFCASSHTNTEAFFGQGTRLTVV.

This clonotype was found many times. Within a library made for alpha chains, this beta chain is off target, and its count is uninformative. CDR3 in amino acids: CASSHRENTEAFF. The CDR3 DNA follows: TGTGCCAGCAGCCATCGAGAGAACACTGAAGCTTTCTTT. The chain links TRBV14 to TRBJ1-1; no clear D. The germline gives CDR1 SGHDN, CDR2 FVKESK. The CDR3 consists of 13 residues. Trimming removed 3 bases from V and 1 base from J, with 6 bases in between.

This clonotype has ten or more counts. Since it is a stray read in a library aimed at alpha chains, this beta chain has a size that is not meaningful. The chain employs TRBV29-1 and TRBJ1-1, with 7 bases that match TRBD1. With 4 bases clipped from V and 0 bases from J, the junction kept 17 bases outside the gene matches. Germline V gene data show CDR1 as SQVTM and CDR2 as ANQGSEA. This CDR3 comprises 18 residues. The CDR3 coding sequence is TGCAGCGTTGCCATTTTGACAGGGAGACGTTTAATGAACACTGAAGCTTTCTTT. This sequence encodes CSVAILTGRRLMNTEAFF. Variable domain in full (rest from reference TRBV29-1 and TRBJ1-1): SAVISQKPSRDICQRGTSLTIQCQVDSQVTMMFWYRQQPGQSLTLIATANQGSEATYESGFVIDKFPISRPNLTFSTLTVSNMSPEDSSIYLCSVAILTGRRLMNTEAFFGQGTRLTVV.

As concerns this clonotype: Being off target in a library aimed at alpha chains, this beta chain has a size of little meaning. The rearrangement links TRBV2 to TRBJ1-5, with TRBD1 matching 8 bases. The CDR3 sequence is 13 residues long. Trimming removed 6 bases from V and 5 bases from J; junction bases left unmatched: 3. CDR1 SNHLY and CDR2 FYNNEI come from the germline V gene. This CDR3 reads CASRGTGYQPQHF. As DNA, the CDR3 is TGTGCCAGCAGAGGGACAGGTTATCAGCCCCAGCATTTT.

This clonotype was found many times. The library was prepared for alpha chains; this beta chain is a stray read, so its frequency means little. This chain connects TRBV4-1 to TRBJ1-4, with 8 positions matching TRBD1. The germline V gene has CDR1 MGHRA and CDR2 YSYEKL. This CDR3 has 16 amino acids. Losses at the gene ends were 2 bases for V and 3 bases for J; bases not matched to a gene: 5. CDR3 sequence (DNA): TGCGCCAGCAGCCAATCCCCGGGACAGGCTAATGAAAAACTGTTTTTT. Translation gives CASSQSPGQANEKLFF.

This clonotype was recorded many times. For a library built for alpha chains, this beta chain is a stray read; little rests on its size. The chain couples TRBV3-1 to TRBJ1-5, with no clear D. Trimming took off 0 bases at V and 2 bases at J, with 8 bases between the two ends. This CDR3 is built from 15 residues. Germline CDR1 is LGHDT and CDR2 is YNNKEL (reference sequence). CDR3 bases: TGTGCCAGCAGCCAAGAGGAGGGAGGCAATCAGCCCCAGCATTTT. Amino acids: CASSQEEGGNQPQHF.

This clonotype was observed a few times. With the library built for alpha chains, this beta chain is off target and its frequency is not meaningful. The chain links TRBV27 to TRBJ2-1, with 7 bases that match TRBD1. CDR3 length: 15 amino acids. The germline gives CDR1 MNHEY, CDR2 SMNVEV (reference sequence). V shed 5 bases and J 5 bases; nucleotides not matched to a gene: 9. CDR3 sequence reads: CASSPSPQGNNEQFF. The DNA of the CDR3 is TGTGCCAGCAGTCCCTCCCCACAGGGGAACAATGAGCAGTTCTTC.

At least ten counts were recorded for this clonotype. This beta chain appears as a stray read in a library generated for alpha chains; its size is not informative. The chain is built from TRBV18 and TRBJ2-7, with D perhaps being TRBD1 or TRBD2 (5 bases each). This CDR3 comprises 15 residues. In germline, CDR1 is KGHSH, CDR2 LQKENI. V shed 0 bases and J shed 7 bases, with 16 bases lying between them. Here the CDR3 DNA reads TGTGCCAGCTCACCACCGATGGGGCAGGGCGGGGAGCAGTACTTC. Translated: CASSPPMGQGGEQYF.

This clonotype was detected ten times or more. Because the library targeted alpha chains, this beta chain is an off-target read whose size means little. This sequence joins TRBV6-2 or TRBV6-3 and TRBJ2-7; 7 bases agree with TRBD2. V dropped 3 bases and J dropped 6; count of bases not matched to a gene: 14. The V gene's germline CDR1 is MNHEY and CDR2 SVGEGT. The CDR3 runs 16 residues. CDR3 sequence reads: CASSYQLAAGVREQYF. For the CDR3, the DNA is TGTGCCAGCAGTTATCAGTTGGCGGCGGGAGTACGCGAGCAGTACTTC.

On this clonotype itself: This beta chain was picked up by a library intended for alpha chains and is off target, so its count carries little meaning. The V and J genes are TRBV6-2 or TRBV6-3 and TRBJ2-5, with unresolved D. The CDR3 runs to 13 residues. CDR1 is MNHEY and CDR2 is SVGEGT in the germline V gene. V lost 2 bases and J 0 bases, leaving 4 bases between the germline ends. This chain's CDR3 is CASSYQDQETQYF. The CDR3 coding sequence is TGTGCCAGCAGTTACCAAGACCAAGAGACCCAGTACTTC.

This clonotype was observed at least ten times. This beta chain turned up in a library designed for alpha chains; as an off-target read, its abundance says little. This rearrangement joins TRBV19 to TRBJ1-2; 10 bases line up with TRBD1. The germline V gene has CDR1 LNHDA and CDR2 SQIVND (reference sequence). The CDR3 has 15 amino acids. Germline trimming cut 0 bases from V and 6 bases from J; bases unmatched to any gene: 4. CDR3 sequence (DNA): TGTGCCAGTAGTATAGACGGGACAGGGGAGAATGGCTACACCTTC. It is translated as CASSIDGTGENGYTF.

The sample holds many counts of this clonotype. The library was designed around alpha chains, so this beta chain is a stray read whose abundance carries little weight. This chain uses TRBV3-1 with TRBJ2-1; TRBD2 aligns across 10 bases. From germline, CDR1 is LGHDT and CDR2 YNNKEL (reference sequence). This CDR3 has 19 amino acids. Trimming at V came to 4 bases and at J to 5 bases, leaving 17 bases not matched to a gene. The CDR3: CASSPPRSRLAGTNNEQFF. The CDR3 coding sequence is TGTGCCAGCAGCCCTCCTCGGAGTAGACTAGCGGGCACTAACAATGAGCAGTTCTTC.

About this clonotype itself: A library made for alpha chains picked up this beta chain off target, so its size means little. This chain uses TRBV9 with TRBJ2-3; no definite D call. The CDR3 covers 13 residues. V shed 4 bases and J shed 1 base, with 7 bases lying between them. Germline assignment: CDR1 SGDLS and CDR2 YYNGEE. The CDR3 reads CASSLSGTDTQYF. The CDR3 nucleotides are TGTGCCAGCAGCCTCTCGGGCACAGATACGCAGTATTTT.

This clonotype showed up just once. A read error may be the cause here, since a much bigger clone is one base away. The library was built for alpha chains, so this beta chain is an off-target read and its size means little. CDR3 nucleotide sequence: TGTGCCAGCACCCTCTTCCTGGAAGCTGTTGAGCAGTTCTTC. Translated, it gives CASTLFLEAVEQFF. The genes are TRBV12-3 or TRBV12-4 and TRBJ2-1; D gene uncertain. The CDR3 spans 14 residues. V lost 7 bases to trimming and J lost 9 bases, with 19 bases between them.

The sample holds many counts of this clonotype. Found in a library prepared for alpha chains, this beta chain is an off-target read, and its abundance has little meaning. The chain uses TRBV27 and TRBJ1-5; weak D call: TRBD1 (6 bases). V was shortened by 2 bases and J by 4 bases, with 18 bases between the two germline ends. Looked up from germline, CDR1 is MNHEY and CDR2 is SMNVEV (reference sequence). The CDR3 sequence is 17 residues long. The CDR3 spells CASSLNFAGGANQPQHF. The DNA for the CDR3 is TGTGCCAGCAGTTTAAACTTCGCGGGGGGGGCTAATCAGCCCCAGCATTTT.

Points on this clonotype: This beta chain is off target for a library built for alpha chains, so its abundance means little. The chain links TRBV5-6 to TRBJ2-5; no reliable D call. The CDR3 has 11 amino acids. Germline V gene lookup returns CDR1 SGHDT and CDR2 YYEEEE. V shed 2 bases and J shed 4 bases, with 3 bases lying between them. This CDR3 reads CASSFGETQYF. DNA of the CDR3: TGTGCCAGCAGCTTTGGAGAGACCCAGTACTTC.

This clonotype was recorded at least ten times. This beta chain was picked up by a library intended for alpha chains and is off target, so its count carries little meaning. The V and J genes are TRBV7-2 and TRBJ2-3; 7 bases are shared with TRBD1. Germline CDR1 SGHTA, CDR2 FQGNSA. The J segment lost 8 bases and the V segment lost 3 bases, leaving 8 bases of the junction unmatched. The CDR3 length is 14 residues. This CDR3 reads CASSFHRGTGTQYF. The DNA of the CDR3 is TGTGCCAGCAGCTTTCACAGGGGCACCGGTACGCAGTATTTT.

This clonotype was counted ten times or more. The library was designed around alpha chains, so this beta chain is a stray read whose abundance carries little weight. The genes are TRBV19 and TRBJ2-7; TRBD1 might be the D (6 bases). The germline CDR1 and CDR2 sequences are LNHDA and SQIVND (reference sequence). Deletions cut 6 bases from V and 2 bases from J, with 17 bases between. This CDR3 region has 15 residues. DNA for the CDR3: TGTGCCAGTAGCTTACGGGACACAAATCCCTACGAGCAGTACTTC. Its protein product is CASSLRDTNPYEQYF.

This clonotype was recorded at least ten times. Since it is a stray read in a library aimed at alpha chains, this beta chain has a size that is not meaningful. V gene TRBV11-1 combines with J gene TRBJ2-1; D not resolved. There are 11 residues in the CDR3. Trimming shortened V by 4 bases and J by 12 bases, and 10 bases separated the two germline ends. Germline V gene data show CDR1 as SGHAT and CDR2 as FQDESV (reference sequence). CDR3 nucleotides: TGTGCCAGCAGCTCGGAGAGTCCGCAGTTCTTC. It specifies CASSSESPQFF.

Within the sample, this clonotype is medium-sized (0.01 to 0.1%). This beta chain is off target for a library built for alpha chains, so its abundance means little. The chain is built from TRBV29-1 and TRBJ1-2; the D gene is possibly TRBD1 (5 bases). This CDR3 has 10 amino acids. V lost 6 bases to trimming and J lost 5 bases, with 7 bases between them. CDR1 and CDR2 from the germline V gene are SQVTM and ANQGSEA. The CDR3 loop reads CSVTEYGYTF. The CDR3 coding sequence is TGCAGCGTGACAGAGTATGGCTACACCTTC.

This clonotype was seen ten or more times. As an off-target read in a library built for alpha chains, this beta chain has a frequency of little significance. The V call is TRBV7-9, the J call TRBJ1-1; 7 bases are a match to TRBD1. Germline V gene sequence: CDR1 SEHNR, CDR2 FQNEAQ (reference sequence). The CDR3 covers 15 residues. V dropped 2 bases and J dropped 2; count of bases not matched to a gene: 5. CDR3 nucleotide sequence: TGTGCCAGCAGCTTAAGACAGGGAGAAAACACTGAAGCTTTCTTT. Protein product: CASSLRQGENTEAFF.

This clonotype was seen ten or more times. Little can be read into the size of this beta chain, an off-target read in a library designed for alpha chains. The chain is built from TRBV29-1 and TRBJ1-3; D not resolved. Per germline, CDR1 SQVTM and CDR2 ANQGSEA. The ends were cut back, 1 base at V and 0 bases at J, with 7 bases in the middle. CDR3 length equals 14 residues. This CDR3 reads CSVEADHSGNTIYF. In DNA form, the CDR3 reads TGCAGCGTTGAAGCAGACCACTCTGGAAACACCATATATTTT. Looking up the rest from reference TRBV29-1 and TRBJ1-3 gives the full variable domain: SAVISQKPSRDICQRGTSLTIQCQVDSQVTMMFWYRQQPGQSLTLIATANQGSEATYESGFVIDKFPISRPNLTFSTLTVSNMSPEDSSIYLCSVEADHSGNTIYFGEGSWLTVV.

This clonotype was picked up many times. Found in a library prepared for alpha chains, this beta chain is an off-target read, and its abundance has little meaning. The chain recombines TRBV21-1 with TRBJ1-5; TRBD1, as called in the table, went unchecked against the DNA. TRBV21-1 is shown as a pseudogene. CDR3 length equals 16 residues. The CDR3 protein is CASSTWDRGEDQPQHF. The CDR3 DNA follows: TGTGCCAGCAGCACGTGGGACAGGGGGGAGGATCAGCCCCAGCATTTT.

This clonotype was observed at least ten times. A library made for alpha chains picked up this beta chain off target, so its size means little. V is TRBV29-1 and J is TRBJ2-7, with D perhaps TRBD1 (5 bases). The ends were cut back, 5 bases at V and 2 bases at J, with 10 bases in the middle. The CDR3 totals 12 residues. Per the germline V gene, CDR1 is SQVTM and CDR2 is ANQGSEA. The CDR3 is CSVLVRAYEQYF. CDR3 sequence (DNA): TGCAGCGTTCTTGTCAGGGCCTACGAGCAGTACTTC.

This clonotype was recorded many times. In a library made to pick up alpha chains, this beta chain is a stray read with a size that means little. The chain carries TRBV7-8 and TRBJ1-1, with D unclear. The CDR3 covers 14 residues. Trimming took off 4 bases at V and 3 bases at J, with 12 bases between the two ends. Germline CDR1 SGHVS, CDR2 FQNEAQ. This chain's CDR3 is CASSSGLLDTEAFF. CDR3 sequence (DNA): TGTGCCAGCAGCTCTGGCCTATTGGACACTGAAGCTTTCTTT.

This clonotype was seen many times. Within a library made for alpha chains, this beta chain is off target, and its count is uninformative. The rearrangement joins TRBV6-6 to TRBJ2-2, with D perhaps TRBD1 (7 bases). The CDR3 contains 13 residues. In germline, CDR1 is MNHNY, CDR2 SVGAGI (reference sequence). V was cut by 8 bases and J by 1 base, with 8 bases left in between. The CDR3: CASQGGNTGELFF. CDR3 coding DNA: TGTGCCAGCCAGGGGGGGAACACCGGGGAGCTGTTTTTT.